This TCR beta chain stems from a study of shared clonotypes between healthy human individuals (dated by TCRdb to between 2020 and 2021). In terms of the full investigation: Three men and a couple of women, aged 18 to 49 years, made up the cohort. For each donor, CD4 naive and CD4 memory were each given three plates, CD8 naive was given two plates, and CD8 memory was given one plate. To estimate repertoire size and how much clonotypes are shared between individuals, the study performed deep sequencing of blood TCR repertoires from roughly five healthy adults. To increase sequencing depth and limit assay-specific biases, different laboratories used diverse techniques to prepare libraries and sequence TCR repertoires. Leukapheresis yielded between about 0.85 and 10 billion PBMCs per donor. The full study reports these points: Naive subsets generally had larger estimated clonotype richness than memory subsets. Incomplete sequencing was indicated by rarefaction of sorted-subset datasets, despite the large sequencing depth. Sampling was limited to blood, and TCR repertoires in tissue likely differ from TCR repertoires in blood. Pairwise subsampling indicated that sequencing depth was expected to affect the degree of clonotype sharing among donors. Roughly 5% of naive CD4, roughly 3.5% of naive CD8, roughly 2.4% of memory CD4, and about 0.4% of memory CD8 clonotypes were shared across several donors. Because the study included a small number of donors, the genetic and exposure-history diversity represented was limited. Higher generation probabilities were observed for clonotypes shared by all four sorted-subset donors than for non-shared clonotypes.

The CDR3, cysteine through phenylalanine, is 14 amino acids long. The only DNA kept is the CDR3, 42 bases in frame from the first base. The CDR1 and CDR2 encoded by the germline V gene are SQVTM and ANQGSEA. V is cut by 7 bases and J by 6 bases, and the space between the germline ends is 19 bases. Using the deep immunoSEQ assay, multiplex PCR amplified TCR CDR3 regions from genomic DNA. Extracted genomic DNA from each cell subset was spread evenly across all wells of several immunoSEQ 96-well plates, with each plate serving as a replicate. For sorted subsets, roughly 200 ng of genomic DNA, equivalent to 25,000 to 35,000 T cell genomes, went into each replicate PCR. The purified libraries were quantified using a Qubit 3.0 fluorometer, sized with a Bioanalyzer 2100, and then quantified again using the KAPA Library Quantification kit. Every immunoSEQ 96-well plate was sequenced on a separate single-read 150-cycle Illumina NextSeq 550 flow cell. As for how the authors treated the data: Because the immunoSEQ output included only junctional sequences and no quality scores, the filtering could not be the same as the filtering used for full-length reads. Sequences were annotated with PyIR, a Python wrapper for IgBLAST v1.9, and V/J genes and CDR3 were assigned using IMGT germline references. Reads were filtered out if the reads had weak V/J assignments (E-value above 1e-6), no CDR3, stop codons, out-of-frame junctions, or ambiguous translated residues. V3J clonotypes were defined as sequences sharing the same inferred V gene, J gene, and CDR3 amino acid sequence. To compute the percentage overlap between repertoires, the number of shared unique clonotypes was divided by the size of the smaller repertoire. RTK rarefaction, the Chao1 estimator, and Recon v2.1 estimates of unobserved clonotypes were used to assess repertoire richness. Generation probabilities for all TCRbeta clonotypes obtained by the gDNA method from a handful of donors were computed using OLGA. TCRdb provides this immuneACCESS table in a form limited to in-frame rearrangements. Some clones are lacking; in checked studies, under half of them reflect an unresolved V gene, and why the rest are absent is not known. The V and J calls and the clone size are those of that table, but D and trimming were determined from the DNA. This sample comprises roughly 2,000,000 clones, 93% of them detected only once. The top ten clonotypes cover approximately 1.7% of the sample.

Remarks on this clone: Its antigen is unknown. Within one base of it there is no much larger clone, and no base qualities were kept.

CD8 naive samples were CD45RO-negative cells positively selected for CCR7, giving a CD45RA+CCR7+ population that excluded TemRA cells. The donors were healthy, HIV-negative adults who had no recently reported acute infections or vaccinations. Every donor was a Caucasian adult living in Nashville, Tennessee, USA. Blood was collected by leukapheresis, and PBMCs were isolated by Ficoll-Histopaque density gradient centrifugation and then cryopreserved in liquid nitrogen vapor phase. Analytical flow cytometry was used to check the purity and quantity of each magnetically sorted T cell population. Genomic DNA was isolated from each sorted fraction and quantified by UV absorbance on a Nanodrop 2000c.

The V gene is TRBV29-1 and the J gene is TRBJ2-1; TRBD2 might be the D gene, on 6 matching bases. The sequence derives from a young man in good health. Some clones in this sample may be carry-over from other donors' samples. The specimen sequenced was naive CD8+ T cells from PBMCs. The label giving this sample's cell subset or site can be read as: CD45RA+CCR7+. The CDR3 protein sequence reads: CSAVLAGVSNEQFF. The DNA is TGCAGCGCTGTACTAGCTGGAGTTTCCAATGAGCAGTTCTTC.